This is a list of T cell receptor beta chains from one sample in a study of T cell responses to AZD1222 COVID-19 vaccine. Produced via immunoSEQ multiplex PCR; TCRdb's table is partial and in-frame only. The table includes 120,000 or so clones, roughly 90% detected once. The sequencing here drew on peripheral blood, taken on day 0 of AZD1222 vaccination. These TCRs come from an adult in good health. The CDR3 runs from the conserved cysteine through the conserved F or W. The order of the fields is J gene, V gene, D gene, CDR3 protein. A D gene is named only where the DNA matches it firmly.

TRBJ2-5 | TRBV27 | TRBD1 | CASSFTGGVETQYF
TRBJ1-6 | TRBV6-7 | NA | CASSYPNSPLHF
TRBJ1-6 | TRBV2 | TRBD1 | CASSEGDSNSPLHF
TRBJ1-5 | TRBV27 | NA | CASSLLSQGGNQPQHF
TRBJ1-6 | TRBV6-6 | NA | CASSTPGGLDSPLHF
TRBJ1-1 | TRBV19 | NA | CASSPRAGATEAFF
TRBJ2-3 | TRBV28 | TRBD2 | CASSLVAGGPTDTQYF
TRBJ1-6 | TRBV10-3 | TRBD1 | CAIKGQGDSPLHF
TRBJ1-1 | TRBV10-2 | NA | CATVAANTEAFF
TRBJ1-5 | TRBV7-8 | NA | CASSLVSGAPDQPQHF
TRBJ1-2 | TRBV6-5 | NA | CASSLGLYYGYTF
TRBJ2-5 | TRBV19 | TRBD2 | CASSRTTSGRAQGETQYF
TRBJ1-6 | TRBV7-8 | NA | CASSLGRSEYNSPLHF
TRBJ1-2 | TRBV27 | NA | CASSRDNVNYGYTF
TRBJ1-4 | TRBV7-2 | NA | CASSLMSGVGKLFF
TRBJ1-1 | TRBV4-1 | NA | CASSQLPGLSNTEAFF
TRBJ1-1 | TRBV25-1 | NA | CASRRSEATEAFF
TRBJ1-2 | TRBV6-5 | TRBD1 | CASSFTGQPNYGYTF
TRBJ1-5 | TRBV28 | NA | CASSSGTTSNQPQHF
TRBJ1-4 | TRBV27 | TRBD1 | CASRGGTGAGKLFF
TRBJ1-5 | TRBV11-2 | TRBD1 | CASSLDWDRSHQGNQPQHF
TRBJ1-1 | TRBV5-1 | TRBD1 | CASNIDRDTEAFF
TRBJ2-5 | TRBV5-6 | NA | CASSLAPLAWETQYF
TRBJ2-2 | TRBV13 | TRBD2 | CASSPRVAGANTGELFF
TRBJ2-1 | TRBV3-1/TRBV3-2 | TRBD2 | CASSQDPLAGGYNEQFF
TRBJ2-3 | TRBV10-1 | TRBD2 | CASSESTSPSDTQYF
TRBJ1-4 | TRBV5-1 | NA | CASSQPGPGNEKLFF
TRBJ1-1 | TRBV10-3 | NA | CATQVGVNTEAFF